This T cell receptor beta chain was retrieved from a study of identical twins. The table lists this clonotype with many counts. A single record per CDR3 protein comes from TCRdb applying MiXCR to the 5' RACE reads. The sample has 690,000 or so distinct CDR3 sequences; less than 7% are singletons. The germline CDR1 and CDR2 sequences are SGHRS and YFSETQ. This CDR3 contains 13 residues. Trimming took off 4 bases at V and 6 bases at J, with 13 bases between the two ends. The sequenced sample was naive T cells sorted from blood. The sequence was collected from a man between 18 and 35 years old in good health. This chain joins TRBV5-1 and TRBJ1-2; possible D gene TRBD1, 6 bases. CDR3 DNA sequence: TGCGCCAGCAGCCCGAAACAGGGTAATGGCTACACCTTC. It encodes CASSPKQGNGYTF.